The T cell receptor beta chain described here comes from a study of cytomegalovirus exposure and HLA in healthy donors. Germline CDR1 DFQATT, CDR2 SNEGSKA (reference sequence). V dropped 4 bases and J dropped 7 bases, with 8 bases sitting between them. This CDR3 region has 11 residues. PCR primers comprised 60 Vbeta and 13 Jbeta primers. Measured with immunoSEQ multiplex PCR; TCRdb has only the in-frame clones, and not every one. The sample yields roughly 100,000 clones, about two thirds seen once. Sequencing was done on a sample of PBMCs. This TCR came from a boy aged 5 to 17 in good health and CMV-seronegative. This sequence joins TRBV20-1 and TRBJ2-1; D is unclear. The CDR3 nucleotides are TGCAGTGCTATTCCCGAGAATGAGCAGTTCTTC. Protein product: CSAIPENEQFF.